Listed below are T cell receptor beta chains from one sample, sequenced in a study of cytomegalovirus exposure and HLA in healthy donors. The table came from immunoSEQ multiplex PCR; TCRdb's copy has only in-frame clones and leaves some out. The sample records 70,000 to 90,000 clones, around 85% being singletons. Specimen: PBMCs. The origin of the receptors is a young man in good health and CMV-seronegative. CDR3s include the opening cysteine and the closing phenylalanine or tryptophan. A D gene is named only where the DNA matches it firmly. A clone size is listed for some rows: how often the clone was seen (once, few, many), or a class if it is expanded.

J	D	V	size	DNA	CDR3
TRBJ1-1	.	TRBV6-5	.	TGTGCCAGCAGGCCCGGTTCTTATGCGAACACTGAAGCTTTCTTT	CASRPGSYANTEAFF
TRBJ2-7	.	TRBV7-9	.	TGTGCCAGCAGCTTATTTGGGACACCCAACGAGCAGTACTTC	CASSLFGTPNEQYF
TRBJ1-2	.	TRBV7-8	once	TGTGCCACTATCGAGGGCTACACCTTC	CATIEGYTF
TRBJ1-5	TRBD1	TRBV18	.	TGTGCCAGCTCACCGGAGGTGACAGGGAATCAGCCCCAGCATTTT	CASSPEVTGNQPQHF
TRBJ2-2	.	TRBV7-6	.	TGTGCCAGCAATACGGGCGGGGAGCTGTTTTTT	CASNTGGELFF
TRBJ2-5	TRBD2	TRBV7-7	.	TGTGCCAGCAGCTCAACCCGAAAGGAGGTAGCGGGAGCCGCAGAGACCCAGTACTTC	CASSSTRKEVAGAAETQYF
TRBJ1-5	.	TRBV18	.	TGTGCCAGCTCACCACAGGGGAATCAGCCCCAGCATTTT	CASSPQGNQPQHF
TRBJ1-2	.	TRBV7-9	.	TGTGCCAGCAGCTTAGGGGCCGAGAACAAATTCTATGGCTACACCTTC	CASSLGAENKFYGYTF
TRBJ1-5	TRBD1	TRBV27	.	TGTGCCAGCAGTCCTTCGACAGGGAGGCAGCCCCAGCATTTT	CASSPSTGRQPQHF
TRBJ1-6	.	TRBV5-1	.	TGCGCCAGCAGCCGCTCTACAGGGCGCTCCTATAATTCACCCCTCCACTTT	CASSRSTGRSYNSPLHF
TRBJ2-5	TRBD1	TRBV12-5	.	TGTGCTAGTGGCCGACAGGGGGAGACCCAGTACTTC	CASGRQGETQYF
TRBJ2-7	TRBD1	TRBV29-1	.	TGCAGCGTTGTTAGTGTGGACAGGTTGGCCTACGAGCAGTACTTC	CSVVSVDRLAYEQYF